The sample holds a few counts of the clone carrying this TCR beta chain. Germline values: CDR1 MNHEY, CDR2 SVGAGI. V shed 2 bases and J shed 8 bases, with 12 bases lying between them. The CDR3 extends over 14 amino acids. These data belong to a study of blood T cells in healthy people across ages. Study-wide background: About one barcoded beta molecule per two T cells came from capture by template switching.

Sample-barcoded 5' priming and a J-beta primer mix drove a second PCR of roughly 6 to 12 cycles. TCRdb reprocessed the 5' RACE reads with MiXCR, giving one entry per CDR3 protein. The profile shows about 940,000 distinct CDR3 sequences, around 46% of them singletons. Aged roughly 6 to 100, donors were systemically healthy Caucasians from Russia. This TCR came from a man aged 25-45 years in good health. The rearrangement joins TRBV6-5 to TRBJ1-4; D gene unclear. The sample was blood. The CDR3 loop is CASSYVGGREKLFF. The CDR3 region has the DNA TGTGCCAGCAGTTACGTAGGAGGAAGAGAAAAACTGTTTTTT.